A selection of T cell receptor beta chains follows, all from one sample in a study of identical twins. Using its own MiXCR run on the 5' RACE reads, TCRdb lists one record per CDR3 protein. The sample carries more than 400,000 distinct CDR3 sequences, roughly 15% recorded once. The data were also submitted as part of a second study, on yellow fever vaccine responses in identical twins.

Sequencing input: CD4+ T cells sorted from blood. The receptors stem from a woman between 18 and 29 years old in good health. CDR3s include the opening cysteine and the closing phenylalanine or tryptophan. D genes are given only for firm matches. The size entry is marked missing in some rows and otherwise reads once, few, many or a size class.

TRBD2	TRBV24-1	TRBJ2-1	many	CATSDLRLAGPNEQFF	TGTGCCACCAGTGATCTGAGACTAGCGGGACCTAATGAGCAGTTCTTC
NA	TRBV15	TRBJ2-3	NA	CATSRDRVTDTQYF	TGTGCCACCAGCAGAGATAGGGTCACAGATACGCAGTATTTT
TRBD1	TRBV14	TRBJ2-7	NA	CASSQGIGTAYEQYF	TGTGCCAGCAGCCAAGGAATCGGGACAGCCTACGAGCAGTACTTC
NA	TRBV6-2/TRBV6-3	TRBJ2-3	few	CASSPGYQTGAGSIGTDTQYF	TGTGCCAGCAGCCCCGGGTATCAGACTGGAGCCGGTTCGATTGGTACAGATACGCAGTATTTT
NA	TRBV12-3/TRBV12-4	TRBJ1-6	NA	CASSLNTRNSPLHF	TGTGCCAGCAGTTTAAATACGAGGAATTCACCCCTCCACTTT
TRBD1	TRBV20-1	TRBJ1-6	NA	CSARETTGSNSPLHF	TGCAGTGCTAGAGAAACGACAGGGTCGAATTCACCCCTCCACTTT
NA	TRBV2	TRBJ1-1	NA	CASSEDSNTEAFF	TGTGCCAGCAGTGAAGACAGCAACACTGAAGCTTTCTTT
NA	TRBV7-9	TRBJ2-1	few	CASSLSSTNEQFF	TGTGCCAGCAGCTTATCTAGTACGAATGAGCAGTTCTTC
TRBD2	TRBV20-1	TRBJ2-3	NA	CSASYGLAVTDTQYF	TGCAGTGCTAGTTATGGACTAGCGGTCACAGATACGCAGTATTTT
TRBD1	TRBV12-3/TRBV12-4	TRBJ1-2	many	CASSRTGRANYGYTF	TGTGCCAGCAGCCGGACAGGGAGGGCTAACTATGGCTACACCTTC
NA	TRBV3-1	TRBJ2-6	NA	CASSQESAGANVLTF	TGTGCCAGCAGCCAAGAGAGCGCTGGGGCCAACGTCCTGACTTTC
TRBD1	TRBV29-1	TRBJ2-2	few	CSVATTGGAGGELFF	TGCAGCGTCGCTACCACAGGGGGCGCGGGCGGGGAGCTGTTTTTT
TRBD1	TRBV5-1	TRBJ2-1	few	CASSWPGDRLFDEQFF	TGCGCCAGCAGCTGGCCCGGGGACAGGTTGTTCGATGAGCAGTTCTTC
NA	TRBV6-5	TRBJ2-7	few	CASSYREGAYEQYF	TGTGCCAGCAGTTACAGGGAGGGGGCCTACGAGCAGTACTTC
NA	TRBV11-2	TRBJ2-3	NA	CASSFNSRGTDTQYF	TGTGCCAGCAGCTTTAACAGCCGAGGCACAGATACGCAGTATTTT
TRBD1	TRBV28	TRBJ2-7	few	CASSEGTGGSYEQYF	TGTGCCAGCAGTGAAGGGACAGGGGGCTCCTACGAGCAGTACTTC
NA	TRBV20-1	TRBJ2-5	NA	CSAIPGQGSGQTQYF	TGCAGCGCAATCCCGGGGCAGGGATCGGGGCAGACCCAGTACTTC
TRBD1	TRBV7-2	TRBJ2-7	NA	CASSLAQGAIYEQYF	TGTGCCAGCAGCTTAGCCCAGGGGGCTATCTACGAGCAGTACTTC
NA	TRBV12-3/TRBV12-4	TRBJ1-1	NA	CASTVTGTNTEAFF	TGTGCCAGCACTGTTACCGGGACTAACACTGAAGCTTTCTTT
NA	TRBV24-1	TRBJ2-5	few	CATSDSRETQYF	TGTGCCACCAGTGATTCCCGAGAGACCCAGTACTTC
NA	TRBV4-2	TRBJ1-2	once	CASSQNPGTNYGYTF	TGTGCCAGCAGCCAAAACCCGGGGACTAACTATGGCTACACCTTC
TRBD2	TRBV12-3/TRBV12-4	TRBJ2-7	NA	CASSRGLGYEQYF	TGTGCCAGCAGTCGTGGACTAGGCTACGAGCAGTACTTC
NA	TRBV4-1	TRBJ2-2	NA	CASRTSMGGRNTGELFF	TGCGCCAGCAGGACAAGCATGGGGGGGCGGAACACCGGGGAGCTGTTTTTT
TRBD2	TRBV19	TRBJ2-1	NA	CASKHSSGSSINEQFF	TGTGCCAGTAAACACAGTAGCGGGAGTTCTATAAATGAGCAGTTCTTC
NA	TRBV9	TRBJ1-6	few	CASSARDYNSPLHF	TGTGCCAGCAGCGCTCGGGACTACAATTCACCCCTCCACTTT
TRBD1	TRBV12-3/TRBV12-4	TRBJ2-1	few	CASRGDRESYNEQFF	TGTGCCAGCAGAGGGGACAGGGAGTCCTACAATGAGCAGTTCTTC
TRBD1	TRBV10-2	TRBJ1-1	few	CATTGQVGTEAFF	TGCGCCACCACAGGACAGGTCGGCACTGAAGCTTTCTTT
TRBD2	TRBV5-1	TRBJ2-1	few	CASSFQISLAGDEQFF	TGCGCCAGCAGCTTCCAGATTAGCCTAGCGGGAGATGAGCAGTTCTTC
NA	TRBV6-1	TRBJ1-6	NA	CASSRRLRTVENSPLHF	TGTGCCAGCAGCCGACGATTAAGGACGGTGGAAAATTCACCCCTCCACTTT
TRBD1	TRBV24-1	TRBJ1-5	few	CATSDSTGYSNQPQHF	TGTGCCACCAGTGATTCGACAGGGTATAGCAATCAGCCCCAGCATTTT
TRBD1	TRBV5-5	TRBJ2-1	NA	CASSLGRGSIGYNEQFF	TGTGCCAGCAGCTTGGGCAGGGGGTCCATCGGGTACAATGAGCAGTTCTTC
TRBD1	TRBV28	TRBJ2-7	NA	CASRPRDRELYEQYF	TGTGCCAGCAGGCCCCGGGACAGGGAGCTGTACGAGCAGTACTTC
TRBD2	TRBV27	TRBJ2-2	many	CASSSSGYYTGELFF	TGTGCCAGCAGCTCTAGCGGCTATTACACCGGGGAGCTGTTTTTT